Reported below is one TCR beta chain. What this receptor recognizes is not known. Base qualities were left out, and no much larger clone turns up one base away. These data are taken from a study of T cell repertoires in cytomegalovirus infection (dated by TCRdb to between 2019 and 2020). Background on the whole study: Donor HLA type was relevant to the analysis, as public TCR beta signatures indicated carriage of CMV infection together with the matching HLA type.

The cysteine opens and the phenylalanine closes a CDR3 of 13 amino acids. Left in the record is the CDR3 DNA by itself, 39 bases read in frame from the first base. The CDR1 and CDR2 encoded by the germline V gene (reference sequence) are LNHNV and YYDKDF. V is reduced by 5 bases and J by 4 bases, leaving a spacing of 11 bases between them. The sequencer was an Illumina HiSeq 1500. TCRdb applied fastp at Q25 and MiXCR to the public reads, then kept only in-frame beta chains. Rows merge per CDR3 protein into single entries with the most common DNA and genes. The sample table holds roughly 760,000 distinct CDR3 sequences, of which 35% to 45% were seen once. The ten largest clonotypes hold roughly 2.9% of the sample. What the work shows at the level of the full study, not this receptor alone: The ex vivo response was dominated by HLA-C-restricted CMV-specific TCR beta clonotypes, which also provided the single most frequent clonotype in two of eight donors. In both this cohort and an independent roughly 350-donor cohort, the cumulative frequency of public TCR beta family members distinguished carriers of CMV infection plus the relevant HLA type.

The V and J genes are TRBV15 and TRBJ1-1; the D gene is unclear. The source of this sequence is a human donor in good health (CMV status not recorded). Some clones in this sample may be carry-over from other donors' samples. Sequencing was carried out using PBMCs. The CDR3 in this case is CATSVRIATEAFF. The DNA sequence is as follows: TGTGCCACCAGCGTCCGGATTGCCACTGAAGCTTTCTTT.